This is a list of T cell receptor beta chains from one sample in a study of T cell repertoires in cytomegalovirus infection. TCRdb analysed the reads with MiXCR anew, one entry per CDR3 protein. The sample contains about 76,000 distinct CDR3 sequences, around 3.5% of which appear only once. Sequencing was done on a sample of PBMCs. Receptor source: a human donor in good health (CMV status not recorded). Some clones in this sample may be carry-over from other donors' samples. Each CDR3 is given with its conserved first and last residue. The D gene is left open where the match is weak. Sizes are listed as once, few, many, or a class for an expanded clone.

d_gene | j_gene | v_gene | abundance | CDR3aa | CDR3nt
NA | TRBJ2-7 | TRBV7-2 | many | CASMAGRGNTEQYF | TGTGCCAGCATGGCCGGCCGGGGGAACACCGAGCAGTACTTC
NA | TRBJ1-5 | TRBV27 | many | CASSLRDGNQPQHF | TGTGCCAGCAGTTTACGGGACGGCAATCAGCCCCAGCATTTT
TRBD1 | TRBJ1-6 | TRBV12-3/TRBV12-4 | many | CASSLARGENSPLHF | TGTGCCAGCAGTTTGGCCAGGGGGGAGAATTCACCCCTCCACTTT
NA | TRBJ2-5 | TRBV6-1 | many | CASSEDGGSQETQYF | TGTGCCAGCAGTGAGGACGGCGGTAGTCAAGAGACCCAGTACTTC
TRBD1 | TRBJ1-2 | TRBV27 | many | CASSVDRGGYGYTF | TGTGCCAGCAGTGTGGACAGGGGGGGCTATGGCTACACCTTC
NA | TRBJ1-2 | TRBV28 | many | CASSSSGPGYGYTF | TGTGCCAGCAGTTCCTCAGGACCTGGCTATGGCTACACCTTC
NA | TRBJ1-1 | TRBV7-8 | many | CASSFSNTEAFF | TGTGCCAGCAGCTTTAGCAACACTGAAGCTTTCTTT
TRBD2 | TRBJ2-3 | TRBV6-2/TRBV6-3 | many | CASSQRGGYADTQYF | TGTGCCAGCAGTCAGCGGGGGGGCTACGCAGATACGCAGTATTTT
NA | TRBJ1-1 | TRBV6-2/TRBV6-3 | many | CASSPGQLNTEAFF | TGTGCCAGCAGCCCCGGACAGTTGAACACTGAAGCTTTCTTT
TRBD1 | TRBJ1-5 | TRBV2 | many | CASSEGRGPNQPQHF | TGTGCCAGCAGTGAAGGGAGGGGGCCCAATCAGCCCCAGCATTTT
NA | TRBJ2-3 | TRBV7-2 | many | CASSPRRSSTDTQYF | TGTGCCAGCAGCCCGAGGCGATCTAGCACAGATACGCAGTATTTT
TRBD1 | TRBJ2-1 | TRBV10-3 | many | CAISGQGRDEQFF | TGTGCCATCAGCGGACAGGGTCGGGATGAGCAGTTCTTC
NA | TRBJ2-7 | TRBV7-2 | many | CASSLARSQGYEQYF | TGTGCCAGCAGCTTAGCGAGGAGTCAGGGGTACGAGCAGTACTTC
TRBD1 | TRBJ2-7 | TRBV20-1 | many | CSARDPFRGQFQYF | TGCAGTGCTAGAGACCCCTTCAGGGGGCAATTTCAGTACTTC
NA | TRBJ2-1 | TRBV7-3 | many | CASSPSGGPYNEQFF | TGTGCCAGCAGCCCGTCCGGGGGTCCCTACAATGAGCAGTTCTTC
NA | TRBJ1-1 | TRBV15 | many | CATSREVGEAFF | TGTGCCACCAGCAGGGAGGTGGGTGAAGCTTTCTTT
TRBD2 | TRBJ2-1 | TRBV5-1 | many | CASSLPPGLAGGYLNEQFF | TGCGCCAGCAGCTTACCTCCGGGACTAGCGGGGGGCTATCTCAATGAGCAGTTCTTC
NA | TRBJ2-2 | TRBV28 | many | CASSLEEDTSGELFF | TGTGCCAGCAGTCTCGAGGAAGACACCTCCGGGGAGCTGTTTTTT
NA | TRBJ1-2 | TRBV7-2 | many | CASSLITGGREGYTF | TGTGCCAGCAGCTTAATTACGGGGGGCCGTGAGGGCTACACCTTC
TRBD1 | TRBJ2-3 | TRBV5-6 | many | CASSQGTGLVTDTQYF | TGTGCCAGCAGCCAAGGGACAGGTCTTGTCACAGATACGCAGTATTTT
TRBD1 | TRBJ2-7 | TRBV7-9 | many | CASSPAGGYEQYF | TGTGCCAGCAGCCCGGCAGGGGGCTACGAGCAGTACTTC
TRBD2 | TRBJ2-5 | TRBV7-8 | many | CASSHGTRQETQYF | TGTGCCAGCAGCCATGGGACTAGGCAAGAGACCCAGTACTTC
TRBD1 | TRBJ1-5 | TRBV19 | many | CASSIMGQINQPQHF | TGTGCCAGTAGTATCATGGGACAGATCAATCAGCCCCAGCATTTT
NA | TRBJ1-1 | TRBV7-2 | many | CASSLPGNTEAFF | TGTGCCAGCAGCTTACCGGGGAACACTGAAGCTTTCTTT
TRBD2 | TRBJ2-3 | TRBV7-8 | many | CAIGLGTDTQYF | TGTGCCATCGGACTAGGCACAGATACGCAGTATTTT
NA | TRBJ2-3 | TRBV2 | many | CASSADLADTQYF | TGTGCCAGCAGTGCAGATTTGGCAGATACGCAGTATTTT
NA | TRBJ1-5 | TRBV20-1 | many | CSARLGDQPQHF | TGCAGTGCTAGATTAGGAGATCAGCCCCAGCATTTT
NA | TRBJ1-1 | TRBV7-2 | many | CASNKNTEAFF | TGTGCCAGCAACAAGAACACTGAAGCTTTCTTT
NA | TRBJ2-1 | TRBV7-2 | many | CASSLWPGNEQFF | TGTGCCAGCAGCTTATGGCCAGGGAATGAGCAGTTCTTC
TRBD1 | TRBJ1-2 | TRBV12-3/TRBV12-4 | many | CASSFYSAGTGSYGYTF | TGTGCCAGCAGTTTCTACTCGGCCGGGACAGGGAGCTATGGCTACACCTTC